The next 17 T cell receptor beta chains were all read from a single sample in a study of blood T cell repertoires in COVID-19. Repertoires were generated with immunoSEQ multiplex PCR, while TCRdb's copy carries only in-frame clones and drops some. Of nearly 200,000 clones listed, 70% to 90% are singletons. Sequencing input: peripheral blood. Every receptor here comes from a woman in her thirties or forties who had recovered from COVID-19.

The chain joins TRBV11-2 to TRBJ2-3; 11 positions match TRBD2. The CDR3 covers 16 residues. Germline V gene lookup returns CDR1 SGHAT and CDR2 FQNNGV. V trimming: 3 bases; J trimming: 0 bases; junction bases outside the gene matches: 2. CDR3 loop: CASSLRLAGSTDTQYF. As DNA, the CDR3 is TGTGCCAGCAGCTTGCGACTAGCGGGAAGCACAGATACGCAGTATTTT.

V usage is TRBV28 and J usage is TRBJ1-1; D is ambiguous. CDR3 length: 16 amino acids. Germline assignment: CDR1 MDHEN and CDR2 SYDVKM. V was trimmed by 3 bases and J by 2 bases, leaving 16 bases between them. CDR3 coding DNA: TGTGCCAGCAGTTTTATTCACGGTCCGGGAAACACTGAAGCTTTCTTT. Protein sequence: CASSFIHGPGNTEAFF. Filled out from reference TRBV28 and TRBJ1-1, the complete variable domain reads DVKVTQSSRYLVKRTGEKVFLECVQDMDHENMFWYRQDPGLGLRLIYFSYDVKMKEKGDIPEGYSVSREKKERFSLILESASTNQTSMYLCASSFIHGPGNTEAFFGQGTRLTVV.

The chain joins TRBV14 to TRBJ1-1, with D unresolved. Between the trimmed V and J ends, which lost 6 bases and 0 bases, there was a span of 8 bases. Germline V gene data show CDR1 as SGHDN and CDR2 as FVKESK. This CDR3 is built from 13 residues. Here the CDR3 reads CASSPTMNTEAFF. CDR3 in DNA: TGTGCCAGCAGTCCCACAATGAACACTGAAGCTTTCTTT.

The chain recombines TRBV5-1 with TRBJ2-7; D may be TRBD2 (6 bases). V shed 3 bases and J shed 0 bases, with 19 bases lying between them. CDR1 and CDR2 (germline): SGHRS, YFSETQ. The CDR3 is 17 residues long. The chain's CDR3 is CASSSNSGPRNSYEQYF. Written as DNA, the CDR3 is TGCGCCAGCAGCTCTAATAGCGGACCTAGAAACTCCTACGAGCAGTACTTC.

The chain carries TRBV6-5 and TRBJ2-1; 9 nucleotides agree with TRBD1. The ends lost 0 bases at V and 5 bases at J; junction bases unmatched: 2. CDR3 size: 15 residues. Germline-derived CDR1 and CDR2 are MNHEY and SVGAGI. The CDR3 loop reads CASSYSDRGDNEQFF. In nucleotides, the CDR3 is TGTGCCAGCAGTTACTCGGACAGGGGCGACAATGAGCAGTTCTTC.

This chain links TRBV5-1 with TRBJ2-1; 8 nucleotides align to TRBD2. Germline V gene sequence: CDR1 SGHRS, CDR2 YFSETQ. CDR3 length: 15 amino acids. The junction had 9 bases not matched to a gene; V was cut back by 6 bases and J by 4 bases. The CDR3 is CASNSGLAFYNEQFF. Here the CDR3 DNA reads TGCGCCAGCAACTCAGGACTAGCTTTTTACAATGAGCAGTTCTTC.

This clone was seen a handful of times. The rearrangement uses TRBV29-1 and TRBJ2-1, with a tentative D call TRBD2 (5 bases). Trimming shortened V by 4 bases and J by 8 bases, and 9 bases separated the two germline ends. CDR1 is SQVTM and CDR2 is ANQGSEA in the germline V gene. The CDR3 totals 11 residues. The CDR3 is CSVGETHEQFF. Written as DNA, the CDR3 is TGCAGCGTTGGGGAGACTCATGAGCAGTTCTTC.

The V gene is TRBV7-8, the J gene TRBJ2-7; a possible D gene is TRBD2 (6 bases). The V end was cut by 5 bases, the J end by 5 bases, with 16 bases between. CDR1 SGHVS and CDR2 FQNEAQ come from the germline V gene. This CDR3 comprises 14 residues. Here the CDR3 DNA reads TGTGCCAGCAGCCGTACCTCTAGCGCCGACGAGCAGTACTTC. It codes for CASSRTSSADEQYF. The variable domain in full, completed from reference TRBV7-8 and TRBJ2-7, reads GAGVSQSPRYKVAKRGQDVALRCDPISGHVSLFWYQQALGQGPEFLTYFQNEAQLDKSGLPSDRFFAERPEGSVSTLKIQRTQQEDSAVYLCASSRTSSADEQYFGPGTRLTVT.

The rearrangement links TRBV27 to TRBJ1-5; possible D gene TRBD1, 6 bases. CDR3 length: 15 amino acids. From germline, CDR1 is MNHEY and CDR2 SMNVEV (reference sequence). The V end was cut by 2 bases, the J end by 7 bases, with 15 bases between. The CDR3 spells CASSLDRYGGQPQHF. The DNA for the CDR3 is TGTGCCAGCAGTTTAGACAGGTACGGGGGGCAGCCCCAGCATTTT.

This clone was observed a few times. V usage is TRBV5-1 and J usage is TRBJ1-1, with TRBD1 matching 10 bases. Per the germline V gene, CDR1 is SGHRS and CDR2 is YFSETQ. The length of the CDR3 is 17 residues. V shed 7 bases and J 0 bases; nucleotides not matched to a gene: 12. As DNA, the CDR3 is TGCGCCAGCGCCCTTCGACAGGGGGCGACCGTGAACACTGAAGCTTTCTTT. Amino acid sequence: CASALRQGATVNTEAFF.

This clone was seen more than once but under ten times. The CDR3 reads CASSLDAGRNSPLHF. CDR3 sequence (DNA): TGCGCCAGCAGCTTGGATGCAGGGCGGAATTCACCCCTCCACTTT. The rearrangement uses TRBV5-1 and TRBJ1-6, with D maybe TRBD1 (5 bases). V was cut by 0 bases and J by 7 bases, with 11 bases left in between. CDR1 and CDR2 from the germline V gene are SGHRS and YFSETQ. This CDR3 has 15 amino acids.

V usage is TRBV11-3 and J usage is TRBJ1-1, with TRBD1 as a possible D gene (6 bases). Trimming took 5 bases from V and 1 from J, leaving 8 bases between them. CDR1 is SGHNT, CDR2 YENEEA, per germline. The CDR3 runs to 13 residues. CDR3 nucleotide sequence: TGTGCCAGCAGCGCGACAGGGAACACTGAAGCTTTCTTT. Residues: CASSATGNTEAFF.

The rearrangement links TRBV27 to TRBJ2-2, with D tentatively TRBD2 (5 bases). With 0 bases removed from V and 0 bases from J, the gap between germline ends came to 8 bases. Germline V CDR1 and CDR2: MNHEY, SMNVEV (reference sequence). This CDR3 is built from 16 residues. CDR3 nucleotide sequence: TGTGCCAGCAGTTTATCCCTAGCTGCGAACACCGGGGAGCTGTTTTTT. Encoded protein: CASSLSLAANTGELFF.

This CDR3 is CATLGLAGKGAYEQYF. CDR3 coding DNA: TGTGCCACCTTGGGACTAGCGGGTAAAGGGGCTTACGAGCAGTACTTC. The gene calls are TRBV27 and TRBJ2-7; 12 bases are shared with TRBD2. Germline V gene data show CDR1 as MNHEY and CDR2 as SMNVEV (reference sequence). With 10 bases clipped from V and 4 bases from J, the junction kept 14 bases outside the gene matches. CDR3 length: 16 amino acids.

This clone was seen more than once but under ten times. This chain uses TRBV9 with TRBJ2-7, with TRBD2 identical over 8 bases. Looked up from germline, CDR1 is SGDLS and CDR2 is YYNGEE. The CDR3 length is 16 residues. V was pared by 0 bases and J by 0 bases, with 5 bases of the junction left unmatched. CDR3 sequence (DNA): TGTGCCAGCAGCGTAGAAGGTAGCGGGGCCTCCTACGAGCAGTACTTC. It specifies CASSVEGSGASYEQYF.

The chain uses TRBV19 and TRBJ1-2, with D unclear. The V end lost 5 bases, the J end lost 8 bases, and 18 bases lay between the germline ends. The germline CDR1 and CDR2 sequences are LNHDA and SQIVND (reference sequence). The CDR3 totals 14 residues. The CDR3 DNA follows: TGTGCCAGTAGTGCTCACACACACCCGGGAGGCTACACCTTC. Its protein product is CASSAHTHPGGYTF.

This clone has just one count. V gene TRBV10-3 combines with J gene TRBJ2-3, with 8 bases matching TRBD1. This CDR3 contains 16 residues. The ends lost 6 bases at V and 1 base at J; junction bases unmatched: 9. Germline CDR1 is ENHRY and CDR2 is SYGVKD. CDR3 loop: CAIRTGVASGTDTQYF. CDR3 nucleotide sequence: TGTGCCATCAGGACAGGGGTTGCGTCGGGCACAGATACGCAGTATTTT.